This T cell receptor (beta chain) comes out of a study of T-cell reconstitution after alpha-beta-depleted transplantation in children. Study-level points and caveats: The origin of high day-60 TCRbeta diversity in some patients lay in surviving recipient T cells and thymic progenitors. From newly produced T cells came most of the T-cell counts and diversity one year after transplant. Alpha-beta T cells about two months after transplant reportedly derived from several hundred expanded graft clones.

Worth noting for this clonotype: Its antigen remains unidentified.

Unique molecular identifiers featured in how the TCRbeta library was prepared. Using its own MiXCR run on the PCR reads, TCRdb lists one record per CDR3 protein. In the table there are hundreds of thousands of distinct CDR3 sequences, approximately 13% of which are singletons. The sequence was obtained from a male patient between 5 and 17 years old who had a stem cell transplant for acute myeloid leukemia, so the T cells may come from the graft donor. The sequencing here drew on PBMCs, mostly from graft donor cells, taken 360 days after TCRalphabeta/CD19-depleted stem cell transplant.

CDR3 protein: CASRPGELTEAFF. The CDR3 bases are TGTGCCAGCAGGCCAGGGGAGCTCACTGAAGCTTTCTTT. The chain couples TRBV12-3 or TRBV12-4 to TRBJ1-1, with D perhaps matching TRBD1 (6 bases). Trimming left V 6 bases short and J 4 bases short, with 12 bases between. The CDR3 contains 13 residues.